This TCR beta chain was sequenced in a study of identical twins. This CDR3 has 14 amino acids. Each CDR3 protein is one row after TCRdb ran MiXCR on the 5' RACE reads. The table records fewer than 650,000 distinct CDR3 sequences, roughly 7.1% of them present only once. In this sample, this clonotype turned up many times. This sample was also put to use in a study of yellow fever vaccine responses in identical twins.

The specimen was PBMCs. The source of this sequence is a woman aged 18-30 years in good health. This chain uses TRBV21-1 with TRBJ2-3; no DNA check was done on the table's D call, TRBD1. TRBV21-1 counts as a pseudogene. The CDR3 DNA follows: TGTGCCAGCAGCACCCGGATCGAAGGGGATACGCAGTATTTT. Protein: CASSTRIEGDTQYF.